These T cell receptor beta chains were read from a single sample in a study of T-cell memory formation after mild COVID-19. TCRdb independently ran MiXCR on the 5' RACE reads; one entry per CDR3 protein. The data hold about 470,000 distinct CDR3 sequences, with roughly 25% observed a single time. The sequenced sample consisted of PBMCs or a T cell subset sorted from them (not recorded which). All receptors come from an adult woman who had mild COVID-19 (a few samples of this study predate the infection). Cell type and time point are not known. Each CDR3 is given with its conserved first and last residue. Fields, in order: D gene, clone size, J gene, V gene, CDR3 length, CDR3 DNA, CDR3 protein. The D gene is left open where the match is weak. Not all rows give a size; the values are once, few, many and, for expanded clones, a class.

TRBD2,.,TRBJ2-4,TRBV29-1,15,TGCAGCGTCGGAGGTAGCGGGGGGTCTAAAAACATTCAGTACTTC,CSVGGSGGSKNIQYF
TRBD2,few,TRBJ2-7,TRBV27,16,TGTGCCAGCAGTTTATCGAGACTAGCGGACTCCTACGAGCAGTACTTC,CASSLSRLADSYEQYF
.,.,TRBJ2-7,TRBV6-2/TRBV6-3,11,TGTGCCAGCGGCCTCAACTACGAGCAGTACTTC,CASGLNYEQYF
.,few,TRBJ1-2,TRBV9,15,TGTGCCAGCAGCGCCGCGCTGACAGAAAACTATGGCTACACCTTC,CASSAALTENYGYTF
TRBD1,few,TRBJ2-7,TRBV7-3,14,TGTGCCAGCAGCCCAGGGACAGGGGTCTCCGAGCAGTACTTC,CASSPGTGVSEQYF
.,few,TRBJ2-7,TRBV7-9,13,TGTGCCAGCAGCCCACAACAGGGATACGAGCAGTACTTC,CASSPQQGYEQYF
.,few,TRBJ1-1,TRBV5-1,15,TGCGCCAGCAGTATGACGGGGGTAGGGGAAACTGAAGCTTTCTTT,CASSMTGVGETEAFF
TRBD1,.,TRBJ2-7,TRBV29-1,11,TGCAGCGTTGCGACAGGGGTCGAGCAGTACTTC,CSVATGVEQYF
TRBD1,.,TRBJ2-7,TRBV5-1,16,TGCGCCAGCAGCCTAGGGACAGGATCGGTTGACTACGAGCAGTACTTC,CASSLGTGSVDYEQYF
TRBD1,.,TRBJ1-5,TRBV20-1,15,TGCAGTGCTAGCGTGGGACAGGGTGGCAATCAGCCCCAGCATTTT,CSASVGQGGNQPQHF
.,few,TRBJ2-7,TRBV3-1,14,TGTGCCAGCAGTCACGACCAGAGGAGCCACGAGCAGTACTTC,CASSHDQRSHEQYF
.,few,TRBJ2-1,TRBV11-2,16,TGTGCCAGCAGCTTAGGAGAGGCCGGTCCATACAATGAGCAGTTCTTC,CASSLGEAGPYNEQFF
.,few,TRBJ2-5,TRBV7-2,16,TGTGCCAGCAGCCCCAATACGCCGGGAGTGGGAGAGACCCAGTACTTC,CASSPNTPGVGETQYF
TRBD1,.,TRBJ1-5,TRBV5-1,15,TGCGCCAGCAGCGTAGGGACAGAAAGCAATCAGCCCCAGCATTTT,CASSVGTESNQPQHF
.,few,TRBJ2-2,TRBV4-3,13,TGCGCCAGCAGCCAAGGACTAGACGGGGAGCTGTTTTTT,CASSQGLDGELFF
.,.,TRBJ1-2,TRBV5-4,15,TGTGCCAGCAGCTTGGCCCTGGGCTCTAACTATGGCTACACCTTC,CASSLALGSNYGYTF
.,.,TRBJ2-7,TRBV20-1,12,TGCAGTGCTAGAGATGGGGGGCCGAAGCAGTACTTC,CSARDGGPKQYF
TRBD2,.,TRBJ2-5,TRBV12-3/TRBV12-4,14,TGTGCCAGCAGTTATAGCGGGAGGATGGAGACCCAGTACTTC,CASSYSGRMETQYF
TRBD1,many,TRBJ1-1,TRBV12-3/TRBV12-4,14,TGTGCCAGCAGTGTGGGACAGGGGGACACTGAAGCTTTCTTT,CASSVGQGDTEAFF
TRBD2,many,TRBJ2-7,TRBV15,15,TGTGCCACCAGCAGCGTAGCGGGAGGTCTCTACGAGCAGTACTTC,CATSSVAGGLYEQYF
TRBD1,.,TRBJ2-7,TRBV6-5,15,TGTGCCAGCATGAGGTTGGCAGGGGGCATCTACGAGCAGTACTTC,CASMRLAGGIYEQYF
TRBD1,.,TRBJ2-3,TRBV2,16,TGTGCCAGCAGGTCCGACCTCAGGGGGCGGCCAGATACGCAGTATTTT,CASRSDLRGRPDTQYF
.,.,TRBJ2-7,TRBV24-1,13,TGTGCCACCAGTGGGTCCCCGAGGGACGAGCAGTACTTC,CATSGSPRDEQYF
.,many,TRBJ2-4,TRBV7-9,15,TGTGCCAGCAGCCGGACAGAGGAATTCGGAGACATTCAGTACTTC,CASSRTEEFGDIQYF
TRBD2,few,TRBJ2-3,TRBV20-1,14,TGCAGTGCTACAGGGGGGACTAGCGGAGATACGCAGTATTTT,CSATGGTSGDTQYF
.,.,TRBJ1-1,TRBV7-3,12,TGTGCCAGCAGCTCCTCCGCAGGGAAAGCTTTCTTT,CASSSSAGKAFF
TRBD1,few,TRBJ2-5,TRBV5-1,16,TGCGCCAGCAGCTTGGCCATGACAGGGGGCGGGGAGACCCAGTACTTC,CASSLAMTGGGETQYF
.,.,TRBJ2-6,TRBV10-3,14,TGTGCCATCTCCGGACAACCTGGGGCCAACGTCCTGACTTTC,CAISGQPGANVLTF
.,few,TRBJ2-7,TRBV20-1,14,TGCAGTGCTAGAGTAAAGGAAGTCACCTACGAGCAGTACTTC,CSARVKEVTYEQYF
.,many,TRBJ2-2,TRBV24-1,17,TGTGCCACCAGTGATGCCGGACCTAAAGATAACACCGGGGAGCTGTTTTTT,CATSDAGPKDNTGELFF
.,.,TRBJ1-2,TRBV29-1,12,TGCAGCGTTCCTTCAGGGGAAGGCGGCTACACCTTC,CSVPSGEGGYTF
TRBD2,.,TRBJ2-1,TRBV11-2,19,TGTGCCAGCAGCTCAAAGGGACTAGCGGGAGGGCCAATCTACAATGAGCAGTTCTTC,CASSSKGLAGGPIYNEQFF
.,few,TRBJ1-1,TRBV4-3,19,TGCGCCAGCAGCCAAGGACTCGGGACGGATTTCCTGAGCGACACTGAAGCTTTCTTT,CASSQGLGTDFLSDTEAFF
.,many,TRBJ1-1,TRBV7-8,12,TGTGCCAGCAGCTTAGGGGGTCCTGAAGCTTTCTTT,CASSLGGPEAFF
.,.,TRBJ2-7,TRBV4-1,14,TGCGCCAGCAGCCCGAAAGATTCGCTCTACGAGCAGTACTTC,CASSPKDSLYEQYF
.,once,TRBJ2-7,TRBV11-2,14,TGTGCCAGCACCTCGTGGGGGAATCCCTACGAGCAGTACTTC,CASTSWGNPYEQYF
TRBD2,few,TRBJ2-3,TRBV20-1,17,TGCAGTGCTAGGCAAGGGACTAGCGGGTCTAGCACAGATACGCAGTATTTT,CSARQGTSGSSTDTQYF
.,.,TRBJ2-1,TRBV7-7,15,TGTGCCAGCAGCTTATATCCCAGGGGCTACAATGAGCAGTTCTTC,CASSLYPRGYNEQFF
TRBD2,many,TRBJ2-7,TRBV20-1,15,TGCAGTGCTAGAGATAGTAGCGGGGCTACCTACGAGCAGTACTTC,CSARDSSGATYEQYF
.,few,TRBJ1-2,TRBV7-2,14,TGTGCCAGCAGCTTAGCGGCGACAGGAGGCGGCTACACCTTC,CASSLAATGGGYTF
.,few,TRBJ1-3,TRBV9,14,TGTGCCAGCAGGGAGGACAGCTCTGGAAACACCATATATTTT,CASREDSSGNTIYF
.,.,TRBJ2-2,TRBV5-4,16,TGTGCCAGCAGCTCTGGCAACTCCCCTAACACCGGGGAGCTGTTTTTT,CASSSGNSPNTGELFF
TRBD1,.,TRBJ1-5,TRBV6-2/TRBV6-3,14,TGTGCCAGCACCTTGACAGGGTGGAATCAGCCCCAGCATTTT,CASTLTGWNQPQHF
TRBD1,.,TRBJ2-5,TRBV7-9,15,TGTGCCAGCAGCCAACAGGGGAATGCCCGGGAGACCCAGTACTTC,CASSQQGNARETQYF
TRBD1,few,TRBJ2-7,TRBV20-1,14,TGCAGTGCTAGAATGGGGACAGGGAAAAACGAGCAGTACTTC,CSARMGTGKNEQYF
.,.,TRBJ2-1,TRBV6-2/TRBV6-3,15,TGTGCCAGCACCCCTGGGTCGGGCGGGAAGAATGAGCAGTTCTTC,CASTPGSGGKNEQFF
TRBD1,.,TRBJ2-1,TRBV5-1,15,TGCGCCAGCAGCTCAGCCGGGACAGCCTACAATGAGCAGTTCTTC,CASSSAGTAYNEQFF
TRBD1,once,TRBJ2-1,TRBV7-6,13,TGTGCCAGCAGCCCAGCAGGGGGTGCGGGTCAGTTCTTC,CASSPAGGAGQFF
.,.,TRBJ1-5,TRBV6-1,15,TGTGCCAGCAGTGAAGCAAGCCCCCGGGAGCAGCCCCAGCATTTT,CASSEASPREQPQHF
.,.,TRBJ1-2,TRBV29-1,14,TGCAGCGTTGAAGATCCGCAGGTCGAGTATGGCTACACCTTC,CSVEDPQVEYGYTF
.,.,TRBJ2-4,TRBV5-5,14,TGTGCCAGCAGCTTGCCGGGAACCAAAAACATTCAGTACTTC,CASSLPGTKNIQYF